Sequencing of this T cell receptor (beta chain) was carried out in a study of cytomegalovirus exposure and HLA in healthy donors. About the study: A preliminary data release comprised roughly 80 million unique TCRs obtained from HLA-typed donors.

This CDR3 contains 13 residues. CDR1 is SSHAT, CDR2 FNYEAQ, per germline (reference sequence). Findings of the study overall: In a later analysis, HLA-C alleles had the fewest associated TCRs, DRB1 alleles the most.

This PCR relied on a set of 60 Vbeta primers and 13 Jbeta primers. TCRdb keeps only in-frame clones here, not all; method: immunoSEQ multiplex PCR. The top ten clones hold approximately 6.9% of a sample with 150,000 or so clones, over 65% of them seen once. This clone was picked up many times. Its antigen is unknown. The junction departs from the called germline gene at one end, perhaps through a read error. The TCR comes from a man aged 40-55 years in good health and CMV-seropositive. The chain is built from TRBV7-7 and TRBJ2-7; D perhaps matches TRBD2 (5 bases). The sample comprised PBMCs. CDR3 loop: CASSQTAEGEQYF. CDR3 nucleotides: TGTGCTAGCAGCCAAACAGCGGAAGGGGAGCAGTACTTC.